Below, 15 T cell receptor beta chains from the same sample are listed, as sequenced in a study of T cell changes during pregnancy in multiple sclerosis. The repertoire was sequenced with immunoSEQ multiplex PCR; TCRdb's copy has only in-frame clones and lacks some. This table has 70,000 to 95,000 clones, approximately 93% appearing once. Source: peripheral blood, taken in the second trimester of pregnancy. The receptors originated from a female donor with multiple sclerosis, enrolled in a pregnancy study.

V is TRBV9 and J is TRBJ2-5, with 8 bases fitting TRBD2. The V gene end was trimmed by 3 bases and the J gene end by 2 bases; junction bases not matched to a gene: 6. Germline V gives CDR1 SGDLS, CDR2 YYNGEE. This CDR3 region has 15 residues. CDR3 in amino acids: CASSAREGGQETQYF. DNA of the CDR3: TGTGCCAGCAGCGCCCGGGAGGGGGGGCAAGAGACCCAGTACTTC.

This rearrangement joins TRBV19 to TRBJ1-2, with a tentative D call TRBD1 (5 bases). The CDR3 runs to 15 residues. Trimming stripped 1 base from V and 3 bases from J, with 12 bases between. Germline values: CDR1 LNHDA, CDR2 SQIVND (reference sequence). CDR3 in amino acids: CASSIGDSFDYGYTF. The CDR3 nucleotides read TGTGCCAGTAGTATAGGTGACAGTTTCGACTATGGCTACACCTTC.

The rearrangement uses TRBV6-1 and TRBJ1-2; D is uncertain. Trimming left V 1 base short and J 5 bases short, with 14 bases between. CDR3 length equals 15 residues. Germline CDR1 is MNHNS and CDR2 is SASEGT. CDR3 residues: CASSEGTWSAYGYTF. DNA for the CDR3: TGTGCCAGCAGTGAAGGGACTTGGAGTGCGTATGGCTACACCTTC.

The V call is TRBV18, the J call TRBJ2-5, with 7 bases lining up with TRBD1. J gave up 5 bases and V 1 base, and 7 bases lay outside the gene matches. Germline CDR1 and CDR2: KGHSH and LQKENI. CDR3 length: 15 amino acids. CDR3 DNA: TGTGCCAGCTCACCACGGACAGGCCTTGGGGAGACCCAGTACTTC. This gives the protein CASSPRTGLGETQYF.

The chain recombines TRBV7-9 with TRBJ2-6; D is perhaps TRBD2 (6 bases). Germline-derived CDR1 and CDR2 are SEHNR and FQNEAQ (reference sequence). V shed 8 bases and J shed 1 base, with 21 bases lying between them. The length of the CDR3 is 18 residues. The CDR3 DNA reads as TGTGCCAGCCTTCCACCCGGGGGACTCTCTTCTGGGGCCAACGTCCTGACTTTC. This codes for CASLPPGGLSSGANVLTF.

The chain couples TRBV4-1 to TRBJ2-3; D perhaps matches TRBD1 (5 bases). This CDR3 is 13 amino acids long. In germline, CDR1 is MGHRA, CDR2 YSYEKL. Trimming took 0 bases from V and 7 from J, leaving 8 bases between them. Here the CDR3 DNA reads TGCGCCAGCAGCCAAGAGTCAGGGCATACGCAGTATTTT. It yields the protein CASSQESGHTQYF.

The chain has TRBV19 and TRBJ1-5; D unresolved. The CDR3 covers 14 residues. Trimming took off 3 bases at V and 2 bases at J, with 8 bases between the two ends. The germline CDR1 and CDR2 sequences are LNHDA and SQIVND (reference sequence). The CDR3 protein is CASSMGQGNQPQHF. CDR3 sequence (DNA): TGTGCCAGTAGTATGGGCCAGGGCAATCAGCCCCAGCATTTT.

The chain carries TRBV10-3 and TRBJ2-1; 11 bases agree with TRBD2. The ends lost 0 bases at V and 4 bases at J; junction bases unmatched: 2. The germline CDR1 and CDR2 sequences are ENHRY and SYGVKD. This CDR3 is 16 amino acids long. The CDR3 region has the DNA TGTGCCATCAGTGAGTCTGCTAGCGGGGGGTACAATGAGCAGTTCTTC. As protein: CAISESASGGYNEQFF.

The chain links TRBV27 to TRBJ2-7; possible D gene TRBD2, 5 bases. CDR3 length: 14 residues. Trimming shortened V by 2 bases and J by 4 bases, and 12 bases separated the two germline ends. The germline CDR1 and CDR2 sequences are MNHEY and SMNVEV (reference sequence). The CDR3 DNA follows: TGTGCCAGCAGTTTAGCCGGGGTGGGGTACGAGCAGTACTTC. This translates into CASSLAGVGYEQYF.

The CDR3 DNA is TGTGCCAGCAGTTTCCACAACACAGATACGCAGTATTTT. Its protein product is CASSFHNTDTQYF. The genes are TRBV27 and TRBJ2-3; D is undetermined. Per the germline V gene, CDR1 is MNHEY and CDR2 is SMNVEV (reference sequence). This CDR3 has 13 amino acids. V lost 3 bases to trimming and J lost 2 bases, with 6 bases between them.

This chain uses TRBV7-2 with TRBJ2-7; D is unresolved. Germline lookup yields CDR1 SGHTA and CDR2 FQGNSA. V was pared by 4 bases and J by 3 bases, with 13 bases between. This CDR3 contains 14 residues. CDR3 in DNA: TGTGCCAGCAGCTACCGTGGCTCGTTCTACGAGCAGTACTTC. Protein sequence: CASSYRGSFYEQYF.

This chain links TRBV6-5 with TRBJ2-7; possibly TRBD2 for D (5 bases). CDR3 length equals 15 residues. CDR1 is MNHEY and CDR2 is SVGAGI in the germline V gene. V dropped 2 bases and J dropped 2 bases, with 13 bases sitting between them. CDR3 sequence (DNA): TGTGCCAGCAGTTACGTATGGGCCGGGGCCTACGAGCAGTACTTC. It is translated as CASSYVWAGAYEQYF.

This chain connects TRBV11-2 to TRBJ1-1; D is unresolved. The V and J ends lost 3 bases and 7 bases respectively, with 6 bases between them. Per the germline V gene, CDR1 is SGHAT and CDR2 is FQNNGV. The CDR3 has 11 amino acids. CDR3 region: CASSFEGEAFF. Here the CDR3 DNA reads TGTGCCAGCAGCTTTGAGGGTGAAGCTTTCTTT.

This chain links TRBV7-6 with TRBJ2-2; D not certain. V lost 1 base to trimming and J lost 8 bases, with 5 bases between them. Germline V gene data show CDR1 as SGHVS and CDR2 as FNYEAQ. The length of the CDR3 is 12 residues. The CDR3 loop is CASSLDGGELFF. CDR3 nucleotides: TGTGCCAGCAGCTTAGACGGGGGGGAGCTGTTTTTT.

V is TRBV6-5 and J is TRBJ1-5; D gene unclear. Per germline, CDR1 MNHEY and CDR2 SVGAGI. Trimming removed 0 bases from V and 4 bases from J, with 10 bases in between. CDR3 size: 15 residues. CDR3 coding DNA: TGTGCCAGCAGTTACTCGCCCCAGGCTAATCAGCCCCAGCATTTT. Its protein is CASSYSPQANQPQHF.